Following are 22 T cell receptor beta chains from one sample sequenced in a study of OX40 agonist ivuxolimab in advanced cancers. Assay: immunoSEQ multiplex PCR; the TCRdb copy retains only in-frame clones and omits some. In the table there are 70,000 or so clones, just over 90% of which are singletons. The starting material was CD4+ or CD8+ T cells sorted from blood, obtained in a trial of the OX40 agonist ivuxolimab. These receptors all stem from an adult with an advanced solid tumor such as melanoma, head and neck, liver or kidney cancer.

The CDR3 nucleotides are TGTGCCAGCAACCTAATGGGTGGCTATGGCTACACCTTC. Protein: CASNLMGGYGYTF. The V call is TRBV6-1, the J call TRBJ1-2; D is unresolved. The CDR3 length is 13 residues. The germline V gene has CDR1 MNHNS and CDR2 SASEGT. The V end was cut by 7 bases, the J end by 4 bases, with 13 bases between.

The rearrangement uses TRBV5-1 and TRBJ1-4, with D possibly being TRBD1 (6 bases). The CDR3 totals 14 residues. Between the trimmed V and J ends, which lost 4 bases and 7 bases, there was a span of 14 bases. CDR1 is SGHRS, CDR2 YFSETQ, per germline. The DNA for the CDR3 is TGCGCCAGCAGCCTAGGACAGCCCTCTGAAAAACTGTTTTTT. This translates into CASSLGQPSEKLFF.

This clone is a singleton in its sample. J is TRBJ1-2 and V is TRBV29-1, with D tentatively TRBD1 (5 bases). Per germline, CDR1 SQVTM and CDR2 ANQGSEA. V was pared by 6 bases and J by 2 bases, with 13 bases between. This CDR3 is 13 amino acids long. CDR3 coding DNA: TGCAGCGTCGCCCAGGGTCCCAACTATGGCTACACCTTC. Amino acid sequence: CSVAQGPNYGYTF.

The genes are TRBV25-1 and TRBJ2-7, with D perhaps given as TRBD1 or TRBD2 (5 bases each). The V gene's germline CDR1 is MGHDK and CDR2 SYGVNS. The CDR3 is 13 amino acids. Trimming took 10 bases from V and 9 from J, leaving 22 bases between them. The CDR3 reads CAIPSRDPRGQYF. As DNA, the CDR3 is TGTGCCATTCCTAGTAGGGACCCGAGAGGGCAGTACTTC.

The rearrangement links TRBV6-1 to TRBJ1-5; TRBD1 agrees at 9 bases. This CDR3 is built from 13 residues. With 8 bases clipped from V and 7 bases from J, the junction kept 6 bases outside the gene matches. Germline V CDR1 and CDR2: MNHNS, SASEGT. CDR3 region: CASGGQGGQPQHF. CDR3 coding DNA: TGTGCCAGCGGGGGACAGGGCGGACAGCCCCAGCATTTT.

This clone has just one count. The V call is TRBV4-1, the J call TRBJ2-3; D gene unclear. V was cut by 3 bases and J by 2 bases, with 21 bases left in between. CDR1 and CDR2 (germline): MGHRA, YSYEKL. The CDR3 is 18 residues long. This CDR3 is CASSQGIKHAPATDTQYF. The CDR3 coding sequence is TGCGCCAGCAGCCAGGGGATTAAGCATGCGCCCGCCACAGATACGCAGTATTTT.

CDR3 in DNA: TGTGCCAGCAGCTTGAGACTAGCGGGACTAAATGAGCAGTTCTTC. It encodes CASSLRLAGLNEQFF. V is TRBV7-8 and J is TRBJ2-1; 11 nucleotides line up with TRBD2. This CDR3 has 15 residues. Per the germline V gene, CDR1 is SGHVS and CDR2 is FQNEAQ. V lost 3 bases and J lost 7; bases outside the gene matches: 5.

The genes are TRBV19 and TRBJ1-3; D is uncertain. CDR1 and CDR2 (germline): LNHDA, SQIVND (reference sequence). The CDR3 sequence is 14 residues long. Deletions cut 4 bases from V and 2 bases from J, with 9 bases between. CDR3 coding DNA: TGTGCCAGTAGTAATTTCGGACCTGGAAACACCATATATTTT. This codes for CASSNFGPGNTIYF.

This clone was seen once. This chain joins TRBV5-4 and TRBJ2-1; 11 bases line up with TRBD1. The CDR3 has 16 amino acids. The germline V gene has CDR1 SGHNT and CDR2 YYREEE (reference sequence). V lost 0 bases, J lost 2 bases, and 1 base stayed unmatched. Written as DNA, the CDR3 is TGTGCCAGCAGCTTGGGGACAGGGGGCACCTACAATGAGCAGTTCTTC. It codes for CASSLGTGGTYNEQFF.

CDR3 sequence: CASILPPSDYGYTF. CDR3 DNA sequence: TGTGCCAGCATTCTCCCTCCGTCGGACTATGGCTACACCTTC. J is TRBJ1-2 and V is TRBV6-4; D ambiguous. This CDR3 is 14 amino acids long. V lost 7 bases and J 3 bases, leaving 15 bases between the germline ends. From germline, CDR1 is MRHNA and CDR2 SNTAGT.

The chain is built from TRBV4-1 and TRBJ1-2, with a weak D call TRBD1 (5 bases). In germline, CDR1 is MGHRA, CDR2 YSYEKL. Trimming took 0 bases from V and 6 from J, leaving 8 bases between them. There are 13 residues in the CDR3. CDR3 in amino acids: CASSQDRVHGYTF. CDR3 in DNA: TGCGCCAGCAGCCAAGACAGGGTACATGGCTACACCTTC.

The chain joins TRBV5-1 to TRBJ1-3; D is uncertain. With 4 bases removed from V and 0 bases from J, the gap between germline ends came to 11 bases. Germline V lookup: CDR1 SGHRS, CDR2 YFSETQ. This CDR3 spans 15 amino acids. The CDR3 nucleotides read TGCGCCAGCAGCAACTCGACGGCCTCTGGAAACACCATATATTTT. It translates to CASSNSTASGNTIYF.

The chain uses TRBV5-1 and TRBJ2-5, with no clear D. V gave up 0 bases and J gave up 4 bases, with 7 bases separating them. In germline, CDR1 is SGHRS, CDR2 YFSETQ. This CDR3 has 13 residues. The CDR3 protein is CASSLDTTETQYF. The CDR3 DNA is TGCGCCAGCAGCTTGGATACGACAGAGACCCAGTACTTC.

The chain joins TRBV4-1 to TRBJ1-2; D is ambiguous. Germline-derived CDR1 and CDR2 are MGHRA and YSYEKL. Deletions cut 2 bases from V and 1 base from J, with 8 bases between. The CDR3 has 14 amino acids. Here the CDR3 DNA reads TGCGCCAGCAGCCAACGCACTGTTAACTATGGCTACACCTTC. The encoded protein is CASSQRTVNYGYTF.

The chain has TRBV5-1 and TRBJ2-7; the D is unclear. V was trimmed by 0 bases and J by 2 bases, leaving 9 bases between them. The CDR3 spans 14 residues. CDR1 is SGHRS, CDR2 YFSETQ, per germline. CDR3 in DNA: TGCGCCAGCAGCTTGGGACTGAATCCCTACGAGCAGTACTTC. It is translated as CASSLGLNPYEQYF.

V gene TRBV5-6 combines with J gene TRBJ2-6; perhaps TRBD1 as D (5 bases). Germline V gene sequence: CDR1 SGHDT, CDR2 YYEEEE. V was shortened by 5 bases and J by 2 bases, with 11 bases between the two germline ends. There are 15 residues in the CDR3. As DNA, the CDR3 is TGTGCCAGCAGGCCAGGGTTGACTGGGGCCAACGTCCTGACTTTC. Translated, it gives CASRPGLTGANVLTF.

The chain couples TRBV6-5 to TRBJ2-2, with 10 bases that match TRBD2. This CDR3 is 13 amino acids long. After removal of 11 bases from V and 1 base from J, the junction contained 1 base not matched to a gene. CDR1 is MNHEY, CDR2 SVGAGI, per germline. The chain's CDR3 is CARTSGNTGELFF. CDR3 DNA sequence: TGTGCCCGGACTAGCGGGAACACCGGGGAGCTGTTTTTT.

V and J are TRBV28 and TRBJ2-5; 9 bases agree with TRBD1. CDR3 length: 15 amino acids. Germline loops: CDR1 MDHEN, CDR2 SYDVKM. V trimming: 3 bases; J trimming: 4 bases; junction bases outside the gene matches: 6. The CDR3, as DNA: TGTGCCAGCAGTTTTTCCTGGACAGGGGTAGAGACCCAGTACTTC. It is translated as CASSFSWTGVETQYF.

The CDR3 nucleotides are TGTGCCAGCAGCAAAAGCGGGGCCAGGGATACTAGCACAGATACGCAGTATTTT. It encodes CASSKSGARDTSTDTQYF. The rearrangement uses TRBV21-1 and TRBJ2-3; TRBD2, as called in the table, went unchecked against the DNA. TRBV21-1 is a documented pseudogene. This CDR3 has 18 residues.

The gene calls are TRBV5-4 and TRBJ1-1; D is undetermined. CDR3 length: 14 residues. The ends were cut back, 4 bases at V and 1 base at J, with 11 bases in the middle. Per germline, CDR1 SGHNT and CDR2 YYREEE (reference sequence). The CDR3, as DNA: TGTGCCAGCAGCGGAGGCCCGGCGAACACTGAAGCTTTCTTT. Translation: CASSGGPANTEAFF.

This clone was recorded a few times. The chain combines TRBV7-8 with TRBJ1-1, with a possible D match to TRBD1 (5 bases). Germline values: CDR1 SGHVS, CDR2 FQNEAQ. There are 14 residues in the CDR3. V lost 5 bases to trimming and J lost 0 bases, with 10 bases between them. The CDR3, as DNA: TGTGCCAGCAGCACAGGTTTAATGAACACTGAAGCTTTCTTT. It is translated as CASSTGLMNTEAFF. Variable domain in full (rest from reference TRBV7-8 and TRBJ1-1): GAGVSQSPRYKVAKRGQDVALRCDPISGHVSLFWYQQALGQGPEFLTYFQNEAQLDKSGLPSDRFFAERPEGSVSTLKIQRTQQEDSAVYLCASSTGLMNTEAFFGQGTRLTVV.

This chain joins TRBV6-5 and TRBJ1-3; 9 nucleotides agree with TRBD1. In germline, CDR1 is MNHEY, CDR2 SVGAGI. Germline trimming cut 2 bases from V and 4 bases from J; bases unmatched to any gene: 0. The CDR3 contains 14 residues. The CDR3: CASSYGQGGNTIYF. CDR3 bases: TGTGCCAGCAGTTACGGACAGGGGGGAAACACCATATATTTT.